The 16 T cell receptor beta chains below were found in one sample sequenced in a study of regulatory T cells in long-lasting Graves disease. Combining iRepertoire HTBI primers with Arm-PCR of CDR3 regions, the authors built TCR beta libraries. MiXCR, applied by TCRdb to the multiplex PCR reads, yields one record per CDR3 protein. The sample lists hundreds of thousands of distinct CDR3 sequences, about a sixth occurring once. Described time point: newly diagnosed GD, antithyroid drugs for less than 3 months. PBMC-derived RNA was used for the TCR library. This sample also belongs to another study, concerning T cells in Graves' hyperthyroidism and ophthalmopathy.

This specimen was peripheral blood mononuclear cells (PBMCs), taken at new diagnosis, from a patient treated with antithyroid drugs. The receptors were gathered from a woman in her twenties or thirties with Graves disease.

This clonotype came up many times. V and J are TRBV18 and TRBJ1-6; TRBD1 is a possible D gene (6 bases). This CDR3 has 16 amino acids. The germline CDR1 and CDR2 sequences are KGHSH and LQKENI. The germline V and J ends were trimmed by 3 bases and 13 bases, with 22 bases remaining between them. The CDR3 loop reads CASSPSETGSGRPLHF. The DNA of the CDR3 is TGTGCCAGCTCACCCTCGGAGACAGGCTCGGGTCGGCCCCTCCACTTT.

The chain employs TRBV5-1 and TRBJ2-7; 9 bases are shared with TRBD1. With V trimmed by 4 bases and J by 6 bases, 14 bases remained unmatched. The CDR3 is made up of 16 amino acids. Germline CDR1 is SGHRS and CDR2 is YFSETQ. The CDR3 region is CASSEPHTGGRAEQYF. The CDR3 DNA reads TGCGCCAGCAGCGAGCCTCATACAGGGGGCCGGGCCGAGCAGTACTTC.

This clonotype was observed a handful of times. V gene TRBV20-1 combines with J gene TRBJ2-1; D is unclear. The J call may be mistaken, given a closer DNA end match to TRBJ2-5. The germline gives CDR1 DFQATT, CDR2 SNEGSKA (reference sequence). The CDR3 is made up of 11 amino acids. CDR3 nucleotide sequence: TGCACGTTCCTAGTTCGAGAGACCCAGTACTTC. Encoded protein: CTFLVRETQYF.

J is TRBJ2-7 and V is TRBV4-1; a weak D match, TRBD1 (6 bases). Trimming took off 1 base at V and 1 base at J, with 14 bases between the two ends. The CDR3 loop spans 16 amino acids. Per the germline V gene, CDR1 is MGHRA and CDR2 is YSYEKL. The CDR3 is CASSQGLGTPSYEQYF. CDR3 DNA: TGCGCCAGCAGCCAAGGGCTTGGGACACCGTCCTACGAGCAGTACTTC.

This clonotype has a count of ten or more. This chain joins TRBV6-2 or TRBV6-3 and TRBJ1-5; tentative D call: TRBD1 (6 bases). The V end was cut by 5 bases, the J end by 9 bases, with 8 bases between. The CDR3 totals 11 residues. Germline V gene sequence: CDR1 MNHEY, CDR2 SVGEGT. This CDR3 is CASSTGSPQHF. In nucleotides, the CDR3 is TGTGCCAGCAGTACAGGGTCGCCCCAGCATTTT.

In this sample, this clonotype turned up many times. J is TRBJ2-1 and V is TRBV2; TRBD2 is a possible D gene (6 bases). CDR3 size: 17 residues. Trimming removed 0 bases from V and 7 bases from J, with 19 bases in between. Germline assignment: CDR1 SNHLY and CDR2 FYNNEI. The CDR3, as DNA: TGTGCCAGCAGTGAAGCTTTTTCGGGGGACCTGGGTAATGAGCAGTTCTTC. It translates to CASSEAFSGDLGNEQFF.

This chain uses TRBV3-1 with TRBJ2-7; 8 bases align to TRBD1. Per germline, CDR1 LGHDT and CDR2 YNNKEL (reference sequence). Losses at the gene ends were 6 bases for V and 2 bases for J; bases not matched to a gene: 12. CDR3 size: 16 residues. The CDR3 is CASSYGFGTGTYEQYF. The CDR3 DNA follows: TGTGCCAGCAGTTACGGGTTCGGGACAGGCACCTACGAGCAGTACTTC.

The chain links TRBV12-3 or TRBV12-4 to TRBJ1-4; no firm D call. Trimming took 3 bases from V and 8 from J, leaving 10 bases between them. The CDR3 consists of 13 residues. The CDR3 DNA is TGTGCCAGCAGTTTCGGGTTTGCGGAAAAACTGTTTTTT. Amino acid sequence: CASSFGFAEKLFF.

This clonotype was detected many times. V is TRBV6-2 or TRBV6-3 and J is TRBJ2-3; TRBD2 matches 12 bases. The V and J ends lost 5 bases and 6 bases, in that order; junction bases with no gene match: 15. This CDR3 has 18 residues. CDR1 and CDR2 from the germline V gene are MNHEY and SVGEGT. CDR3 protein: CASSRGRRLAGAGDTQYF. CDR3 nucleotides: TGTGCCAGCAGTCGCGGGCGAAGACTAGCGGGAGCGGGGGATACGCAGTATTTT.

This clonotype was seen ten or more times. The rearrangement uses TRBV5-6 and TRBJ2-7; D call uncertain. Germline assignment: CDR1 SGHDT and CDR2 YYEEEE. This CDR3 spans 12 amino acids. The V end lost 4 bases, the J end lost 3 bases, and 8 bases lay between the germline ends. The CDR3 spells CASSGTFYEQYF. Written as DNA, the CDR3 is TGTGCCAGCAGCGGAACCTTCTACGAGCAGTACTTC. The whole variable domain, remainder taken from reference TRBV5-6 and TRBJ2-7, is DAGVTQSPTHLIKTRGQQVTLRCSPKSGHDTVSWYQQALGQGPQFIFQYYEEEERQRGNFPDRFSGHQFPNYSSELNVNALLLGDSALYLCASSGTFYEQYFGPGTRLTVT.

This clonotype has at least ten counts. The DNA of the CDR3 is TGTGCCAGCAGCTTTTTAGCGTTTTACAATGAGCAGTTCTTC. Encoded protein: CASSFLAFYNEQFF. This sequence joins TRBV7-8 and TRBJ2-1, with D tentatively TRBD2 (5 bases). Deletions cut 3 bases from V and 4 bases from J, with 10 bases between. The length of the CDR3 is 14 residues. Germline CDR1 reads SGHVS; CDR2 reads FQNEAQ.

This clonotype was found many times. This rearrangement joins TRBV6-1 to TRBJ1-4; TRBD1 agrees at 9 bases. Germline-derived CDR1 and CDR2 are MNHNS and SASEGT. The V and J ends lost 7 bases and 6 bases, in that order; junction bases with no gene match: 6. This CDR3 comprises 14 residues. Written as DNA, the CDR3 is TGTGCCAGCAACGAAGACAGGGGGGATGAAAAACTGTTTTTT. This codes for CASNEDRGDEKLFF.

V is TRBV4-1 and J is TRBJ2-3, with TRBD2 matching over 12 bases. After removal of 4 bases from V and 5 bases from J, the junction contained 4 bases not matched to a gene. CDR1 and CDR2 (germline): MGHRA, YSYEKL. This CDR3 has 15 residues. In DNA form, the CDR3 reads TGCGCCAGCAGCCCCAGACTAGCGGGAGAAGATACGCAGTATTTT. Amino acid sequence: CASSPRLAGEDTQYF.

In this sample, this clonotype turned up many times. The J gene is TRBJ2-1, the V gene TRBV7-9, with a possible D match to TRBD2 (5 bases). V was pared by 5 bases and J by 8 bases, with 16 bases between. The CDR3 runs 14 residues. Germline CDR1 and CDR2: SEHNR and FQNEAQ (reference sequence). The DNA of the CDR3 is TGTGCCAGCAGCATTCCGGGGTTGAGGGATGAGCAGTTCTTC. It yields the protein CASSIPGLRDEQFF. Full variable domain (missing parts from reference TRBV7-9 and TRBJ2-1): DTGVSQNPRHKITKRGQNVTFRCDPISEHNRLYWYRQTLGQGPEFLTYFQNEAQLEKSRLLSDRFSAERPKGSFSTLEIQRTEQGDSAMYLCASSIPGLRDEQFFGPGTRLTVL.

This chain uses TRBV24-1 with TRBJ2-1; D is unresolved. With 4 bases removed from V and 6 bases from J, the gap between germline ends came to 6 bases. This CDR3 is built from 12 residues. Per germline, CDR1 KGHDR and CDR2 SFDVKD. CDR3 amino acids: CATSEPGNEQFF. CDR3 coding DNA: TGTGCCACCAGTGAGCCAGGCAATGAGCAGTTCTTC.

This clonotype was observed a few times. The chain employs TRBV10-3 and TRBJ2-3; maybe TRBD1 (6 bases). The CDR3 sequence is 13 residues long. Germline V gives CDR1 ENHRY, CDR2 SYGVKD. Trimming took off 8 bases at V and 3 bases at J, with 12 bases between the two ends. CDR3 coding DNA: TGTGCCATCTTAGTCACAGGGACAGATACGCAGTATTTT. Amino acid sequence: CAILVTGTDTQYF.